Sequencing of this T cell receptor beta chain was carried out in a study of T cells after yellow fever vaccination. General study findings and limits: FACS-sorted repertoires might harbor abundant contaminating clonotypes from the bulk population. The appearance of a small share of clonotypes in both CD4 and CD8 compartments was observed.

This CDR3 comprises 15 residues. Only a few counts were recorded for this clonotype. Its antigen is undetermined. In TCRdb, the 5' RACE reads were re-called with MiXCR into one record per CDR3 protein. This table has around 590,000 distinct CDR3 sequences, 10% to 15% appearing once. This TCR derives from a man aged 25 to 40 who received the YFV17D yellow fever vaccine. This material consisted of PBMCs, taken on the day of the yellow fever booster vaccination. The rearrangement uses TRBV12-1 and TRBJ2-7; the table's D call of TRBD1 was not tested on the DNA. TRBV12-1 is marked as a pseudogene. The CDR3 DNA reads as TGTGCCAGCACCTTGACAGGGGATAACTCCTACGAGCAGTACTTC. This encodes CASTLTGDNSYEQYF.